These 8 T cell receptor beta chains share one sample of origin, sequenced in a study of blood T cell repertoires in COVID-19. Sequencing used immunoSEQ multiplex PCR; TCRdb keeps in-frame clones, though not all of them. The data hold roughly 160,000 clones, with approximately 86% observed a single time. Sequences were obtained from peripheral blood. The source of these receptors is a man aged 55 to 70 with COVID-19, enrolled during active disease.

The V call is TRBV6-5, the J call TRBJ1-2, with 7 bases lining up with TRBD1. Germline loops: CDR1 MNHEY, CDR2 SVGAGI. J lost 2 bases, V lost 6 bases, and 3 bases had no gene match. The CDR3 totals 13 residues. As DNA, the CDR3 is TGTGCCAGCAGAGGGACAGTCAACTATGGCTACACCTTC. This encodes CASRGTVNYGYTF.

The rearrangement joins TRBV6-5 to TRBJ1-2, with D possibly TRBD1 on 6 matching bases. In germline, CDR1 is MNHEY, CDR2 SVGAGI. Trimming left V 7 bases short and J 1 base short, with 10 bases between. CDR3 length equals 13 residues. The CDR3 is CASTRGNNYGYTF. The CDR3 DNA is TGTGCCAGCACCAGGGGAAATAACTATGGCTACACCTTC.

The genes are TRBV12-5 and TRBJ2-1, with 7 bases aligning to TRBD1. Germline CDR1 LGHNT, CDR2 FRNRAP. The CDR3 runs to 13 residues. With 4 bases clipped from V and 5 bases from J, the junction kept 2 bases outside the gene matches. The CDR3 nucleotides are TGTGCTAGTGGTTCCCAGGGGGACAATGAGCAGTTCTTC. Translating gives CASGSQGDNEQFF.

This clone was counted ten times or more. The rearrangement links TRBV6-2 or TRBV6-3 to TRBJ2-1, with 9 bases aligning to TRBD2. This CDR3 is 14 amino acids long. The ends lost 6 bases at V and 4 bases at J; junction bases unmatched: 4. Germline assignment: CDR1 MNHEY and CDR2 SVGEGT. CDR3: CASSRTSEYNEQFF. The CDR3 region has the DNA TGTGCCAGCAGCCGGACTAGCGAGTACAATGAGCAGTTCTTC.

This clone appeared once. The rearrangement joins TRBV9 to TRBJ2-7; possibly TRBD2 for D (5 bases). V was shortened by 4 bases and J by 3 bases, with 14 bases between the two germline ends. The CDR3 contains 14 residues. The germline CDR1 and CDR2 sequences are SGDLS and YYNGEE. In nucleotides, the CDR3 is TGTGCCAGCAGCCCTGGGTTGGAGGTCTACGAGCAGTACTTC. Translating gives CASSPGLEVYEQYF. The full variable domain, in which reference TRBV9 and TRBJ2-7 provide the parts outside the CDR3, is DSGVTQTPKHLITATGQRVTLRCSPRSGDLSVYWYQQSLDQGLQFLIQYYNGEERAKGNILERFSAQQFPDLHSELNLSSLELGDSALYFCASSPGLEVYEQYFGPGTRLTVT.

This sequence joins TRBV2 and TRBJ1-1; 7 bases match TRBD1. CDR1 and CDR2 from the germline V gene are SNHLY and FYNNEI. With V trimmed by 9 bases and J by 10 bases, 8 bases remained unmatched. This CDR3 region has 11 residues. CDR3 loop: CASMTGNLAFF. The CDR3 DNA reads TGTGCCAGTATGACAGGGAATTTAGCTTTCTTT.

This rearrangement joins TRBV5-6 to TRBJ2-7, with 7 bases fitting TRBD2. The V segment lost 2 bases and the J segment 0 bases; nucleotides outside the gene matches: 14. This CDR3 spans 18 amino acids. In germline, CDR1 is SGHDT, CDR2 YYEEEE. CDR3 in amino acids: CASSFIPSGAGVSYEQYF. The CDR3 DNA sequence: TGTGCCAGCAGCTTTATCCCCTCCGGGGCGGGAGTCTCCTACGAGCAGTACTTC.

There are many counts of this clone. The DNA for the CDR3 is TGTGCCAGCAATCTACCGGAGTCCAATCAGCCCCAGCATTTT. It yields the protein CASNLPESNQPQHF. This chain joins TRBV6-6 and TRBJ1-5; no clear D gene. The V end was cut by 7 bases, the J end by 3 bases, with 13 bases between. CDR1 is MNHNY and CDR2 is SVGAGI in the germline V gene (reference sequence). The CDR3 is 14 residues long.